This T cell receptor beta chain is from a study of OX40 agonist ivuxolimab in advanced cancers. Concerning the study at large: The costimulatory receptor OX40 (CD134) was targeted by ivuxolimab, a fully human IgG2 agonistic monoclonal antibody. Intravenous ivuxolimab was administered to patients every 2 weeks at six dose levels: 0.01, 0.1, 0.3, 1.5, 3 and 10 mg/kg. Among the roughly 54 dose-escalation patients, about 19 had hepatocellular carcinoma, approximately 15 melanoma, 9 renal cell carcinoma and 9 head and neck cancer. A male proportion of nearly 85% and a mean age of approximately 62 years, ranging from 23 to 79, were recorded for the dose-escalation cohort. Patients were allowed to have had prior anti-PD-1, anti-PD-L1 or anti-CTLA-4 therapy, and 30% to 40% of the dose-escalation patients had been treated with checkpoint inhibitors. Three dose-escalation patients achieved partial responses, one with hepatocellular carcinoma and two with cutaneous melanoma. Peripheral TCRbeta sequencing was intended to test whether TCR sequence diversity was altered and clonal T-cell expansion was caused by ivuxolimab. The paper reports the monotherapy dose-escalation portion (N = 52 patients) of the phase I ivuxolimab trial.

The CDR3 contains 16 residues, cysteine and phenylalanine counted. The entry retains the CDR3 DNA only, 48 bases that are in frame from base 1. The germline V gene yields MRHNA for CDR1 and SNTAGT for CDR2. Trimming at the junction amounts to 3 bases on V and 0 bases on J, and the germline ends lie 9 bases apart. Study-level results and caveats: In the 0.1-3.0 mg/kg groups, partial responders had among the lowest normalized peripheral clonal expansion, particularly in CD8+ T cells. Clonal expansion of both CD4+ and CD8+ blood T cells was observed from baseline to week 6 at doses 0.1 to 3.0 mg/kg. After ivuxolimab, more expanded clones were found on average in CD8+ T cells than in CD4+ T cells. Low levels of normalized T-cell clonal expansion were also shown by some nonresponding patients. Which antigens the clonally expanded peripheral T cells were specific for was not determined.

Concerning this clone: Its cognate antigen has yet to be identified. It has no much larger one-base neighbor in the sample; base qualities were not kept.

The trial excluded patients who had a history of autoimmune disease or were on systemic immunosuppression. Peripheral blood for TCR sequencing was drawn from every dose cohort at baseline, at cycle 4 day 1 and at cycle 7 day 1. The samples were taken from a phase I, first-in-human, multicenter, open-label dose-escalation trial of ivuxolimab. Adults with locally advanced or metastatic melanoma, renal cell carcinoma, hepatocellular carcinoma or head and neck squamous cell carcinoma were enrolled in the trial. Before TCR sequencing, CD4+ and CD8+ T cells were separately sorted from peripheral blood. Genomic DNA was isolated from the sorted cells so that the TCRbeta CDR3 region could be sequenced. TCRbeta CDR3 regions were sequenced using the immunoSEQ Assay. TCRdb mirrors the immuneACCESS table, restricted to in-frame sequences. Some clones are absent from its copies; in checked studies, under half trace to an unresolved V gene, and the reason for the others is unknown. The sample profile shows about 16,000 clones; approximately 84% of them were found once. Over 60% of the sample comes from the top ten.

This clonotype originated in an adult with an advanced solid tumor such as melanoma, head and neck, liver or kidney cancer. The sequencing used CD4+ or CD8+ T cells sorted from blood, collected in a trial of the OX40 agonist ivuxolimab. The V gene is TRBV6-4 and the J gene is TRBJ2-6, with a weak D call of TRBD2 (5 bases match). CDR3 loop: CASSEGSGSGANVLTF. In nucleotides, the sequence is TGTGCCAGCAGTGAAGGGAGCGGCTCTGGGGCCAACGTCCTGACTTTC.